This TCR beta chain originates from a study of cytomegalovirus exposure and HLA in healthy donors (dated by TCRdb to 2015 to 2018). General notes on the study: An earlier analysis of more than 550 of the donors reported 276 Gb of sequence data and 90 million to 120 million unique TCR beta sequences obtained from 180 million or so T cells. Rather than using new phenotypic data, the later analysis identified candidate immune exposures from TCR beta sequences and from how often those sequences occurred across donors. The aim of the study was to test whether cataloging public T cell receptors could identify signatures of past pathogen exposure. A later genetic analysis used genome-wide SNP genotypes for about 60% of the roughly 670 donors, treating that subset as a discovery cohort. Along with the roughly 700-subject first cohort, a separate validation cohort of some 130 different subjects was used. Roughly five DR-DQ haplotypes were treated as single units for association and clustering because of strong linkage in the cohort. To study patterns of TCR occurrence, a later analysis re-analyzed previously published TCR beta repertoires from hundreds of donors and added high-resolution HLA genotyping. To decide whether each TCR beta V gene segment behaved as functional or pseudogenic, an earlier analysis of approximately 600 of the donors relied on high-throughput TCR beta sequencing. Using immunosequencing, the study profiled T cell repertoires from fewer than 700 subjects and related those repertoires to cytomegalovirus serostatus. Among around 400 genotyped donors of the cohort, an average of approximately 240,000 unique TCR beta nucleotide sequences were sequenced per donor, roughly 18% of them non-productive. An early release that covered roughly 600 HLA-typed donors contained about 290 gigabases of sequencing data and around 80 million unique TCR sequences. To predict cytomegalovirus infection status, the study brought together high-throughput TCR immunosequencing, statistical association of individual TCRs with disease status, and machine learning. All discovery cohort repertoires had been generated using a single sequencing platform. The number of typed donors differed by locus: about 620-630 for A, B, C, DRB1 and DQB1; 500 to 550 for DQA1; around 610 for DPA1; and about 450 for DPB1. Among the approximately 400 genotyped donors, approximately 77% belonged to the genetic ancestry cluster associated with self-reported Caucasian donors. HLA typing covered class I and class II loci at four-digit resolution. Alongside the repertoire data, information on donor age, sex, ethnicity and CMV serostatus was compiled.

Library preparation used the immunoSEQ multiplex PCR assay. For the multiplex PCR, a mixture combining 60 forward primers for TCR Vbeta segments and 13 reverse primers for TCR Jbeta segments was used. The CDR3 region of rearranged TCR beta genes was amplified from genomic DNA with a multiplex PCR assay. Amplified TCR beta libraries were sequenced as 87-base-pair reads on the Illumina HiSeq System. In the paper's pipeline: A later analysis counted approximately 74 million unique TCR beta chains across the 550 to 750 repertoires, and 10 million to 11 million of these chains were shared by at least two donors. To remove PCR and sequencing errors, raw reads were error-corrected and collapsed into unique sequences using a nearest-neighbor algorithm that merged closely related sequences. To assign V, D and J gene segments, CDR3 sequences were aligned to IMGT reference sequences. For a sequence to be retained, at least a six-nucleotide match to both a V gene segment and a J gene segment was required. Rearrangements were called productive when the CDR3 lacked stop codons and stayed in frame with V and J; all others were non-productive. Following IMGT convention, CDR3 was defined as the stretch from the second conserved V-encoded cysteine up to the conserved J-encoded phenylalanine. The earlier analysis of about 500 of the donors excluded sequences that lacked an unambiguous match to a single V gene segment. In an earlier analysis of 500 to 750 of the donors, V segments were called functional above 56.7% productive rearrangements and were called segregating when the between-donor standard deviation exceeded 5%. A statistical classification framework was built to diagnose cytomegalovirus status from the catalog of TCR beta chain sequences. In a later analysis, V and J genes were assigned by comparing TCR nucleotide sequences against IMGT/GENE-DB human TR gene sequences. The TCRdist pipeline was used in a later analysis to assign CDR3 sequences and most-parsimonious VDJ recombination scenarios. In a later analysis, every TCR beta chain was defined by the combination of its CDR3 amino acid sequence and its V-gene family, and reads without a unique V-gene family were dropped. As a way to deal with suspected cross-contamination and a sequencing artifact, a later analysis dropped under 600 nucleotide sequences that were highly shared and had low generation probability. In a later analysis, a clonal expansion index for each public chain was calculated from normalized within-repertoire ranks of inferred template counts. A later analysis computed generation probabilities with a VDJ recombination model fitted to out-of-frame rearrangements, and checked the results against IGoR. In a later analysis, hypergeometric tests were used to score TCR-TCR, TCR-HLA and TCR-CMV co-occurrence, with a repertoire-size bias correction applied to TCR pairs. In a later analysis, false discovery rates were estimated by permuting HLA or CMV assignments 20 times. In a later analysis, co-occurring TCRs were grouped using DBSCAN, and TCRdist sequence similarity was added for clustering within HLA-allele-positive subsets. Repertoires with fewer than 30,000 or more than 120,000 public chains, plus five repertoires with anomalous nucleotide sharing, were excluded from co-occurrence clustering. The source is immuneACCESS, and TCRdb retained only in-frame sequences with V and J called. Part of the clones is not carried over; for the studies checked, unresolved V genes explain less than half of this, and the remainder is unexplained. D and trimming come from the DNA, and the V and J calls and clone size come from that table. The table for this sample lists around 150,000 clones; roughly 81% of them were counted only once. The ten most abundant clones make up 2% to 2.5% of the sample.

The cohort comprised 550 to 700 healthy bone marrow donors. Cohort members were all nominally healthy when sampled, although unrecorded immune exposures were likely present. The donor was CMV seropositive and was included in the group of almost 300 seropositive cohort members. Each donor provided a peripheral blood sample, and peripheral blood mononuclear cells were used for TCR beta sequencing. The Qiagen DNeasy Blood Extraction Kit was used to extract genomic DNA from the blood cell samples. With regard to this clone: The specificity of this receptor is unknown. No base quality information exists; no much larger clone differs at one position.

V ends up 5 bases short and J 7 bases short, with an unmatched junction base count of 11. The germline V gene sets CDR1 to SGHTA and CDR2 to FQGNSA. The CDR3 contains 16 residues, cysteine and phenylalanine counted. Left in the record is the CDR3 DNA by itself, 48 bases read in frame from the first base. The research as a whole found: Across donors, most TCR sequences were observed very rarely, whereas some public TCRs were present in many individuals. Because some donors lacked HLA typing at each locus, the association tests relied only on the typed subset. Some IMGT-functional V segments, including TRBV6-2 and TRBV6-3, could not be told apart with the 87-base-pair reads, so those segments were excluded. A further reported finding was that TCR beta sequences accurately predicted the HLA-A and HLA-B alleles for most subjects in the first cohort. In this cohort, only TCR beta chains were sequenced, and detectable features were limited by the absence of alpha or paired-chain data. A total of 150 or so TCR beta chains were listed by the study as associated with cytomegalovirus. According to a later analysis, parvovirus B19, influenza, CMV and Epstein-Barr virus appeared linked to several top co-occurrence clusters. A later analysis associated some 17,000 TCR beta sequences with specific HLA alleles at a false discovery rate of 0.05. In a later genetic analysis, a missense DCLRE1C variant was associated with V-gene and J-gene trimming of TCR beta chains, and the association was replicated in an independent cohort. A later analysis found that HLA-associated TCR beta chains were more clonally expanded and had lower generation probabilities than equally common non-associated chains. It was suggested by the authors that the approach could potentially be generalized to other disease states and immunological phenotypes. Broadly in line with IMGT annotations, most TCR beta V segments showed up in productive rearrangements about 87% or about 30% of the time in an earlier analysis of 587 of the donors. Correlated functional status among segregating V segments might reflect linkage disequilibrium, but an unknown experimental factor could not be ruled out. A group of highly shared sequence variants was considered likely to be a technical artifact of the sequencing pipeline. A later analysis found that TCR association rates varied across HLA loci, with DRB1 alleles showing the most associated TCRs and HLA-C alleles the fewest. The only immune exposure information available for the cohort was CMV serostatus. Presence/absence analyses assumed roughly uniform sequencing depth across donors, an assumption that may not hold. According to a later analysis, most CMV-associated TCR beta chains appeared to be HLA-restricted, and the HLA associations seemed to be driven largely by CMV exposure. Because counts were too low, 15 to 20 rarely observed V segments, including chromosome 9 orphons, were excluded from the earlier analysis of under 650 of the donors. The classifier was reported to diagnose cytomegalovirus status with high specificity and sensitivity in both the original cohort and the validation cohort. When HLA alleles, especially DR and DQ, strongly co-occurred, attributing TCR associations to individual alleles was difficult. In a later genetic analysis, fewer N-insertions in productive TCRs were reported among donors in an Asian-associated ancestry cluster than the roughly 640-donor mean. In vitro tests confirmed that three of the cytomegalovirus-associated TCR beta chains recognize cytomegalovirus antigens.

The chain is assembled from TRBV7-2 and TRBJ2-3; 11 bases in the junction line up with TRBD2. This clonotype originated in a man aged 18 to 29 in good health and CMV-seropositive. Sequencing was carried out using PBMCs. The CDR3 corresponds to CASSQTGTSGGNTQYF. The nucleotide sequence is TGTGCCAGCAGCCAAACCGGGACTAGCGGAGGGAATACGCAGTATTTT.